This record covers a single TCR beta chain. The data originate from a study of blood T cell repertoires in COVID-19. Overall study context: Specimens from acute and convalescent COVID-19 originated in the United States, Italy and Spain. T cells, B-cell-depleted T cells, or PBMCs provided the cDNA or gDNA that served as material.

The CDR3 consists of 13 residues. The germline CDR1 and CDR2 sequences are LNHDA and SQIVND (reference sequence). V lost 3 bases and J lost 5, with 8 bases in between. Original methodology: Reference gene primer amplification yielded estimated nucleated cell counts. Libraries were prepared by immunoSEQ multiplex PCR; TCRdb keeps only in-frame clonotypes and omits some of them. V, J and clone size are taken as reported in that table, and D and trimming were inferred from the DNA itself. The profile shows 390,000 or so clones, around 90% of them singletons. This clonotype was sampled from a man between 18 and 35 years old with active or convalescent COVID-19. The V and J genes are TRBV19 and TRBJ1-5, with D uncertain. What was sequenced was peripheral blood. The chain's CDR3 is CASSIRSYQPQHF. The CDR3 DNA follows: TGTGCCAGTAGTATCCGGTCGTATCAGCCCCAGCATTTT.